Each of the 31 T cell receptor beta chains below was sequenced from the same sample in a study of blood T cell repertoires in COVID-19. The assay was immunoSEQ multiplex PCR, and TCRdb's table has in-frame clones only and misses some. The data contain about 120,000 clones, 70% to 85% of them seen just once; the ten biggest clones take up approximately 4.5%. The sequencing input was peripheral blood. The receptor source for this set is a woman in her 70s with acute or convalescent COVID-19.

The chain carries TRBV4-3 and TRBJ2-5; D call uncertain. Trimming pared 4 bases from V and 1 base from J, leaving 10 bases between. There are 14 residues in the CDR3. Germline lookup yields CDR1 LGHNA and CDR2 YSLEER. DNA of the CDR3: TGCGCCAGCAGCCGAACATGGGCCCAAGAGACCCAGTACTTC. Its translation: CASSRTWAQETQYF.

To note about this clone: A read error may account for a junction end that differs from germline. V is TRBV29-1 and J is TRBJ2-7; a possible D gene is TRBD1 (5 bases). There are 11 residues in the CDR3. Germline values: CDR1 SQVTM, CDR2 ANQGSEA. The CDR3 region is CSVEDSYEQYF. CDR3 DNA sequence: TGCAGCGTCGAAGACAGCTACGAGCAGTACTTC.

The chain recombines TRBV6-5 with TRBJ1-1, with D unresolved. The germline CDR1 and CDR2 sequences are MNHEY and SVGAGI. The CDR3 sequence is 14 residues long. Trimming left V 8 bases short and J 0 bases short, with 13 bases between. The CDR3 DNA follows: TGTGCCAGCGGTAGTGGAGTCATGAACACTGAAGCTTTCTTT. The encoded protein is CASGSGVMNTEAFF.

V and J are TRBV15 and TRBJ1-2; TRBD1 aligns across 7 bases. Germline-derived CDR1 and CDR2 are LNHNV and YYDKDF (reference sequence). CDR3 length: 12 amino acids. V was clipped by 5 bases and J by 8 bases; unmatched bases: 5. The CDR3: CATSRTGEGYTF. CDR3 coding DNA: TGTGCCACCAGCCGGACAGGTGAAGGCTACACCTTC.

About this clone: The sample contains more than one DNA sequence encoding this CDR3. This rearrangement joins TRBV27 to TRBJ1-5; no definite D call. Trimming stripped 2 bases from V and 5 bases from J, with 13 bases between. CDR1 and CDR2 (germline): MNHEY, SMNVEV (reference sequence). The CDR3 extends over 15 amino acids. The CDR3 is CASSLRPGGDQPQHF. CDR3 nucleotide sequence: TGTGCCAGCAGTTTAAGGCCCGGCGGAGATCAGCCCCAGCATTTT.

The chain combines TRBV18 with TRBJ2-1; 7 nucleotides match TRBD2. CDR3 length: 13 amino acids. J lost 6 bases, V lost 4 bases, and 3 bases had no gene match. Per germline, CDR1 KGHSH and CDR2 LQKENI. CDR3 in DNA: TGTGCCAGCTCACTCGGGACTATCAATGAGCAGTTCTTC. This codes for CASSLGTINEQFF.

This clone was recorded once. The chain couples TRBV7-2 to TRBJ1-1, with D perhaps TRBD1 (5 bases). Germline V CDR1 and CDR2: SGHTA, FQGNSA. CDR3 length: 14 amino acids. The V end was cut by 7 bases, the J end by 3 bases, with 15 bases between. The CDR3 here is CASTFVGDYTEAFF. CDR3 in DNA: TGTGCCAGCACCTTCGTGGGGGACTACACTGAAGCTTTCTTT.

This clone was observed a few times. This rearrangement joins TRBV30 to TRBJ1-6; 7 nucleotides match TRBD1. Germline CDR1 GTSNPN, CDR2 SVGIG (reference sequence). V was pared by 1 base and J by 7 bases, with 1 base of the junction left unmatched. The CDR3 is made up of 13 amino acids. CDR3 DNA: TGTGCCTGGAGTGAACAGGGGAATTCACCCCTCCACTTT. Residues: CAWSEQGNSPLHF.

This chain joins TRBV6-6 and TRBJ1-1; no definite D call. Germline lookup yields CDR1 MNHNY and CDR2 SVGAGI (reference sequence). Trimming cost V 4 bases and J 2 bases, with 8 bases left between them. The CDR3 contains 13 residues. The CDR3 spells CASSSQKNTEAFF. The CDR3 DNA sequence: TGTGCCAGCAGTTCCCAAAAAAACACTGAAGCTTTCTTT.

This chain joins TRBV5-1 and TRBJ1-1; possible D gene TRBD1, 6 bases. The CDR3 spans 13 residues. V lost 6 bases and J 4 bases, leaving 13 bases between the germline ends. In germline, CDR1 is SGHRS, CDR2 YFSETQ. The CDR3 DNA is TGCGCCAGCACCCAGGGGTCGGGCACTGAAGCTTTCTTT. This codes for CASTQGSGTEAFF.

This clone was found once. The J gene is TRBJ2-1, the V gene TRBV18; D perhaps matches TRBD2 (5 bases). CDR3 size: 15 residues. Germline V gives CDR1 KGHSH, CDR2 LQKENI. Deletions cut 3 bases from V and 2 bases from J, with 11 bases between. The DNA for the CDR3 is TGTGCCAGCTCACCGTTGGCGGGTCCCTACAATGAGCAGTTCTTC. Translation gives CASSPLAGPYNEQFF.

J is TRBJ1-3 and V is TRBV4-3; 7 bases line up with TRBD1. The CDR3 covers 15 residues. Trimming took 3 bases from V and 0 from J; bases not matched to a gene: 2. In germline, CDR1 is LGHNA, CDR2 YSLEER. The CDR3: CASSQDRISGNTIYF. The CDR3 nucleotides are TGCGCCAGCAGCCAGGACAGGATCTCTGGAAACACCATATATTTT.

The gene calls are TRBV7-2 and TRBJ1-4, with a possible D match to TRBD1 (5 bases). The germline CDR1 and CDR2 sequences are SGHTA and FQGNSA. V was clipped by 5 bases and J by 5 bases, with 12 bases between them. This CDR3 spans 14 amino acids. CDR3 loop: CASSTRQNNEKLFF. The CDR3 coding sequence is TGTGCCAGCAGCACCCGACAGAACAATGAAAAACTGTTTTTT.

The count of this clone is one. The chain carries TRBV24-1 and TRBJ1-5; no firm D call. V was cut by 10 bases and J by 5 bases, with 11 bases left in between. CDR1 and CDR2 (germline): KGHDR, SFDVKD. This CDR3 comprises 12 residues. The CDR3 DNA is TGTGCCACGTCCAGGTACTATCAGCCCCAGCATTTT. Amino acid sequence: CATSRYYQPQHF.

A few counts support this clone. The chain combines TRBV7-2 with TRBJ1-5; 9 positions match TRBD1. Germline CDR1 is SGHTA and CDR2 is FQGNSA. V lost 5 bases and J lost 0; bases outside the gene matches: 11. This CDR3 spans 18 amino acids. The CDR3 DNA is TGTGCCAGCAGCGATAATCCCGGGACAGGGCCTAGCAATCAGCCCCAGCATTTT. Translation: CASSDNPGTGPSNQPQHF.

V gene TRBV9 combines with J gene TRBJ1-2; D unclear. The CDR3 covers 12 residues. The germline gives CDR1 SGDLS, CDR2 YYNGEE. The V end lost 7 bases, the J end lost 3 bases, and 10 bases lay between the germline ends. DNA for the CDR3: TGTGCCAGCGGAGGGCCAGACTATGGCTACACCTTC. Amino acid sequence: CASGGPDYGYTF.

The chain employs TRBV2 and TRBJ1-3, with unresolved D. This CDR3 region has 11 residues. The germline V gene encodes CDR1 SNHLY and CDR2 FYNNEI. V gave up 7 bases and J gave up 4 bases, with 5 bases separating them. CDR3 in amino acids: CASNQGNTIYF. In nucleotides, the CDR3 is TGTGCCAGCAATCAGGGAAACACCATATATTTT.

In this sample, this clone turned up a few times. The V call is TRBV19, the J call TRBJ2-2, with 12 bases fitting TRBD1. Germline V lookup: CDR1 LNHDA, CDR2 SQIVND (reference sequence). This CDR3 is built from 17 residues. Trimming removed 4 bases from V and 0 bases from J; junction bases left unmatched: 3. This chain's CDR3 is CASSTGQGAANTGELFF. The CDR3 nucleotides read TGTGCCAGTAGTACGGGACAGGGGGCAGCGAACACCGGGGAGCTGTTTTTT.

The DNA of the CDR3 is TGTGCCAGCAGTGTTGCGGCCTCAACCCTCCACTTT. This sequence encodes CASSVAASTLHF. The chain has TRBV2 and TRBJ1-6; D is ambiguous. Germline loops: CDR1 SNHLY, CDR2 FYNNEI. V gave up 4 bases and J gave up 14 bases, with 12 bases separating them. The length of the CDR3 is 12 residues.

The CDR3 protein is CASSPRAGGAYNQPQHF. For the CDR3, the DNA is TGTGCCAGCTCACCGAGGGCAGGGGGCGCGTACAATCAGCCCCAGCATTTT. V gene TRBV18 combines with J gene TRBJ1-5; 8 bases line up with TRBD1. Germline CDR1 is KGHSH and CDR2 is LQKENI. CDR3 length: 17 amino acids. Losses at the gene ends were 3 bases for V and 3 bases for J; bases not matched to a gene: 10.

The chain uses TRBV10-2 and TRBJ2-5; tentative D call: TRBD2 (6 bases). Germline V gene sequence: CDR1 WSHSY, CDR2 SAAADI. V was clipped by 9 bases and J by 5 bases, with 25 bases between them. The CDR3 covers 16 residues. CDR3 in amino acids: CASGGVVAAYSETQYF. CDR3 nucleotide sequence: TGCGCCAGTGGCGGTGTGGTAGCGGCTTACTCGGAGACCCAGTACTTC.

Only one count was recorded for this clone. The V call is TRBV6-6, the J call TRBJ1-2; perhaps TRBD1 as D (6 bases). Germline V lookup: CDR1 MNHNY, CDR2 SVGAGI (reference sequence). This CDR3 region has 13 residues. Deletions cut 10 bases from V and 4 bases from J, with 16 bases between. In DNA form, the CDR3 reads TGTGCCACCTCGGACAGAAACTTCTATGGCTACACCTTC. It yields the protein CATSDRNFYGYTF.

The chain has TRBV3-1 (or the pseudogene TRBV3-2) and TRBJ1-5; D gene ambiguous. The V and J ends lost 1 base and 2 bases respectively, with 12 bases between them. Germline values: CDR1 LGHDT, CDR2 YNNKEL (reference sequence). The CDR3 covers 16 residues. CDR3 bases: TGTGCCAGCAGCCAAGGGACCAGGAGGGGCAATCAGCCCCAGCATTTT. It is translated as CASSQGTRRGNQPQHF.

The V and J genes are TRBV9 and TRBJ1-6; D remains unclear. The CDR3 extends over 15 amino acids. Trimming pared 1 base from V and 0 bases from J, leaving 5 bases between. The V gene's germline CDR1 is SGDLS and CDR2 YYNGEE. The CDR3 DNA reads as TGTGCCAGCAGCGTAACCGGCTCCTATAATTCACCCCTCCACTTT. This gives the protein CASSVTGSYNSPLHF.

The J gene is TRBJ2-1, the V gene TRBV5-3, with TRBD2 identical over 7 bases. TRBV5-3 is annotated as an ORF whose role is uncertain. The CDR3 length is 15 residues. V gave up 1 base and J gave up 6 bases; unmatched junction bases: 7. This chain's CDR3 is CARSLTGREGNEQFF. The CDR3 bases are TGTGCCAGAAGCTTGACGGGGAGGGAAGGCAATGAGCAGTTCTTC.

The chain employs TRBV5-1 and TRBJ1-1; 11 bases are shared with TRBD1. This CDR3 comprises 16 residues. The V gene end was trimmed by 2 bases and the J gene end by 6 bases; junction bases not matched to a gene: 9. Germline assignment: CDR1 SGHRS and CDR2 YFSETQ. The CDR3 sequence: CASSFGGGQGDAEAFF. CDR3 coding DNA: TGCGCCAGCAGCTTCGGAGGGGGACAGGGGGACGCTGAAGCTTTCTTT.

This rearrangement joins TRBV4-2 to TRBJ1-2; 9 bases fit TRBD1. The CDR3 length is 18 residues. Germline values: CDR1 LGHNA, CDR2 YNFKEQ. The ends lost 1 base at V and 9 bases at J; junction bases unmatched: 18. This chain's CDR3 is CASSQAPRGGTGKLSYTF. The CDR3 region has the DNA TGTGCCAGCAGCCAAGCCCCCCGAGGCGGGACAGGGAAGTTGAGCTACACCTTC.

CDR3 DNA sequence: TGTGCCAGCAGTTCAAGCGGGGGGGGGAGCTCCTACAATGAGCAGTTCTTC. It yields the protein CASSSSGGGSSYNEQFF. The V and J genes are TRBV27 and TRBJ2-1, with TRBD2 identical over 10 bases. With 4 bases clipped from V and 0 bases from J, the junction kept 6 bases outside the gene matches. The CDR3 totals 17 residues. Germline CDR1 and CDR2: MNHEY and SMNVEV (reference sequence).

The chain links TRBV10-1 to TRBJ2-3, with D perhaps matching TRBD1 (5 bases). This CDR3 has 15 residues. Germline CDR1 and CDR2: WNHNN and SYGVQD (reference sequence). The ends were cut back, 3 bases at V and 1 base at J, with 11 bases in the middle. The CDR3 bases are TGCGCCAGCAGTGATCAGGGAATACGCACAGATACGCAGTATTTT. Its protein product is CASSDQGIRTDTQYF.

This clone was found once. The V call is TRBV30, the J call TRBJ1-6; D ambiguous. This CDR3 has 13 residues. The germline CDR1 and CDR2 sequences are GTSNPN and SVGIG (reference sequence). Trimming took 4 bases from V and 0 from J, leaving 4 bases between them. The CDR3 loop is CAWTSSYNSPLHF. The CDR3 DNA sequence: TGTGCCTGGACCAGCTCCTATAATTCACCCCTCCACTTT.

The chain uses TRBV19 and TRBJ1-2; TRBD1 matches 7 bases. CDR3 length: 15 residues. The ends lost 5 bases at V and 8 bases at J; junction bases unmatched: 14. CDR1 is LNHDA and CDR2 is SQIVND in the germline V gene (reference sequence). The CDR3 DNA follows: TGTGCCAGTAGTCTTGGGACAGCCGACCTTATGGGCTACACCTTC. This encodes CASSLGTADLMGYTF.